A single sample gave rise to the 17 T cell receptor beta chains below, sequenced in a study of PD-L1 blockade in urothelial cancer. Time point: pretreatment peripheral blood. The data were produced by immunoSEQ multiplex PCR, yet TCRdb's version contains in-frame clones alone and is incomplete. The profile shows approximately 90,000 clones, 90% of them singletons. The input for sequencing was PBMCs, taken around atezolizumab (anti-PD-L1) treatment. All receptors derive from a man between 60 and 75 years old with urothelial cancer.

V is TRBV6-6 and J is TRBJ1-2, with a weak D call TRBD1 (5 bases). The CDR3 sequence is 15 residues long. Per the germline V gene, CDR1 is MNHNY and CDR2 is SVGAGI (reference sequence). V lost 0 bases to trimming and J lost 0 bases, with 8 bases between them. CDR3 sequence reads: CASSYSAGTNYGYTF. CDR3 nucleotide sequence: TGTGCCAGCAGTTACTCGGCAGGGACTAACTATGGCTACACCTTC.

This sequence joins TRBV4-3 and TRBJ2-3; D is unclear. This CDR3 has 13 amino acids. The V end lost 0 bases, the J end lost 4 bases, and 5 bases lay between the germline ends. Germline-derived CDR1 and CDR2 are LGHNA and YSLEER. CDR3 loop: CASSQDLPDTQYF. The CDR3 coding sequence is TGCGCCAGCAGCCAAGATCTCCCAGATACGCAGTATTTT.

V usage is TRBV6-5 and J usage is TRBJ2-7, with TRBD1 identical over 7 bases. V was pared by 5 bases and J by 2 bases, with 3 bases of the junction left unmatched. The V gene's germline CDR1 is MNHEY and CDR2 SVGAGI. The CDR3 has 13 residues. The CDR3 DNA is TGTGCCAGCAGTCGGGGACAGACCTACGAGCAGTACTTC. The encoded protein is CASSRGQTYEQYF.

V usage is TRBV19 and J usage is TRBJ1-2, with a possible D match to TRBD1 (5 bases). The germline V gene has CDR1 LNHDA and CDR2 SQIVND (reference sequence). The CDR3 is made up of 12 amino acids. Trimming took off 3 bases at V and 8 bases at J, with 10 bases between the two ends. The CDR3: CASSIGGVGYTF. CDR3 bases: TGTGCCAGTAGTATTGGAGGGGTAGGCTACACCTTC.

J is TRBJ2-2 and V is TRBV21-1; the listed D gene, TRBD2, was not tested against the DNA. TRBV21-1 is recorded as a pseudogene. The CDR3 is 15 residues long. CDR3 residues: CAIPTPGLEPGELFF. CDR3 nucleotides: TGTGCCATCCCAACCCCGGGATTAGAGCCCGGGGAGCTGTTTTTT.

The rearrangement uses TRBV6-5 and TRBJ2-1; possible D gene TRBD2, 6 bases. Trimming removed 5 bases at V and 10 bases at J, with 12 bases between. This CDR3 region has 12 residues. Germline assignment: CDR1 MNHEY and CDR2 SVGAGI. The CDR3 reads CASSPLSGEQFF. The CDR3 DNA reads as TGTGCCAGCAGTCCTTTGAGCGGGGAGCAGTTCTTC.

The genes are TRBV5-1 and TRBJ2-3; TRBD2 agrees at 8 bases. Germline trimming cut 0 bases from V and 5 bases from J; bases unmatched to any gene: 8. Per the germline V gene, CDR1 is SGHRS and CDR2 is YFSETQ. The CDR3 is 16 amino acids. CDR3: CASSLEVGGAGDTQYF. For the CDR3, the DNA is TGCGCCAGCAGCTTGGAAGTCGGGGGGGCTGGAGATACGCAGTATTTT.

The chain joins TRBV20-1 to TRBJ2-7; D possibly corresponds to TRBD1 (5 bases). Trimming shortened V by 5 bases and J by 5 bases, and 10 bases separated the two germline ends. The CDR3 runs to 11 residues. Germline V gene data show CDR1 as DFQATT and CDR2 as SNEGSKA (reference sequence). The DNA for the CDR3 is TGCAGTGCTGTCAGGGTGGACGAGCAGTACTTC. Translated: CSAVRVDEQYF.

J is TRBJ2-2 and V is TRBV4-2; no definite D call. Trimming removed 2 bases at V and 4 bases at J, with 11 bases between. Germline-derived CDR1 and CDR2 are LGHNA and YNFKEQ. The CDR3 has 15 amino acids. The CDR3: CASSQKPTGTGELFF. The CDR3 nucleotides read TGTGCCAGCAGCCAAAAGCCTACGGGCACCGGGGAGCTGTTTTTT.

The chain carries TRBV30 and TRBJ2-1; 7 positions match TRBD2. The CDR3 has 14 residues. From germline, CDR1 is GTSNPN and CDR2 SVGIG (reference sequence). Trimming cost V 2 bases and J 6 bases; bases outside gene matches: 7. CDR3 in DNA: TGTGCCTGGAGTCGGAGGGGAGGGCGCAATGAGCAGTTCTTC. It codes for CAWSRRGGRNEQFF. The whole variable domain, remainder taken from reference TRBV30 and TRBJ2-1, is SQTIHQWPATLVQPVGSPLSLECTVEGTSNPNLYWYRQAAGRGLQLLFYSVGIGQISSEVPQNLSASRPQDRQFILSSKKLLLSDSGFYLCAWSRRGGRNEQFFGPGTRLTVL.

The chain employs TRBV25-1 and TRBJ1-4, with a weak D call TRBD1 (5 bases). Germline loops: CDR1 MGHDK, CDR2 SYGVNS. Trimming cost V 7 bases and J 10 bases, with 19 bases left between them. CDR3 length equals 14 residues. CDR3: CASTESGAPGKLFF. The CDR3 DNA is TGTGCCAGCACCGAAAGCGGGGCCCCCGGAAAACTGTTTTTT.

The chain uses TRBV7-6 and TRBJ1-1, with TRBD1 as a possible D gene (6 bases). Germline V lookup: CDR1 SGHVS, CDR2 FNYEAQ. The V end was cut by 0 bases, the J end by 4 bases, with 12 bases between. The CDR3 is 15 residues long. CDR3 sequence (DNA): TGTGCCAGCAGCTTAGCCGGGGGCGGGGGCACTGAAGCTTTCTTT. This encodes CASSLAGGGGTEAFF.

The chain recombines TRBV30 with TRBJ1-1; D unresolved. Germline lookup yields CDR1 GTSNPN and CDR2 SVGIG (reference sequence). Trimming left V 3 bases short and J 7 bases short, with 6 bases between. The CDR3 is 10 residues long. CDR3 protein: CAWSLNEAFF. The CDR3 coding sequence is TGTGCCTGGAGCCTAAATGAAGCTTTCTTT.

The V and J genes are TRBV11-3 and TRBJ1-1; no clear D. CDR3 length equals 14 residues. V shed 1 base and J shed 1 base, with 7 bases lying between them. In germline, CDR1 is SGHNT, CDR2 YENEEA. The CDR3 sequence: CASSLGLTNTEAFF. The CDR3 DNA follows: TGTGCCAGCAGCTTAGGACTTACGAACACTGAAGCTTTCTTT. Supplemented by reference TRBV11-3 and TRBJ1-1, the full variable domain reads EAGVVQSPRYKIIEKKQPVAFWCNPISGHNTLYWYLQNLGQGPELLIRYENEEAVDDSQLPKDRFSAERLKGVDSTLKIQPAELGDSAVYLCASSLGLTNTEAFFGQGTRLTVV.

This chain uses TRBV27 with TRBJ1-5, with TRBD1 identical over 11 bases. The CDR3 has 15 residues. CDR1 is MNHEY, CDR2 SMNVEV, per germline (reference sequence). The V gene end was trimmed by 5 bases and the J gene end by 2 bases; junction bases not matched to a gene: 2. CDR3 in DNA: TGTGCCAGCAGTGGACAGGGGGCTGGCAATCAGCCCCAGCATTTT. Protein sequence: CASSGQGAGNQPQHF.

The chain carries TRBV30 and TRBJ2-6; a possible D gene is TRBD1 (6 bases). This CDR3 comprises 15 residues. Germline V gene data show CDR1 as GTSNPN and CDR2 as SVGIG (reference sequence). Trimming cost V 5 bases and J 0 bases, with 11 bases left between them. The CDR3 coding sequence is TGTGCCTGGGGACAGTCTAGCTCTGGGGCCAACGTCCTGACTTTC. Its protein product is CAWGQSSSGANVLTF.

V gene TRBV6-1 combines with J gene TRBJ2-6; maybe TRBD1 (5 bases). V lost 1 base to trimming and J lost 0 bases, with 10 bases between them. This CDR3 comprises 17 residues. Germline values: CDR1 MNHNS, CDR2 SASEGT. Here the CDR3 reads CASSEGQPISGANVLTF. The CDR3, as DNA: TGTGCCAGCAGTGAAGGACAGCCGATCTCTGGGGCCAACGTCCTGACTTTC.